The clone carrying this T cell receptor beta chain has just a few counts. For the second PCR, which ran for about 6 to 12 cycles, a sample-barcoded 5' primer and a J-beta primer mix were used. TCRdb re-derived calls from the 5' RACE reads in MiXCR, one entry per CDR3 protein. The table has approximately 490,000 distinct CDR3 sequences, 20% to 30% seen once. This specimen comes from a study of blood T cells in healthy people across ages. The CDR3 is 13 residues long. V was clipped by 5 bases and J by 5 bases; unmatched bases: 5. Germline lookup yields CDR1 SEHNR and CDR2 FQNEAQ (reference sequence). The same specimen was also included in a second study, on T cells of mothers and their children. That study adds: From each mother came over 8.5 million TCR beta CDR3 reads, and from each child came 3 million to 3.5 million.

The J gene is TRBJ2-5, the V gene TRBV7-9; 7 positions match TRBD1. This receptor was taken from a boy younger than 18 in good health. The sequenced material came from blood. The CDR3 coding sequence is TGTGCCAGCAGCATACAGGGGTGGGAGACCCAGTACTTC. It translates to CASSIQGWETQYF.